One TCR beta chain is described in this entry. As handled by the study authors: Amplification with reference gene primers provided the estimates of nucleated cell counts. This table comes from immunoSEQ multiplex PCR, and its TCRdb copy is limited to in-frame clones, with some not included. From that table come the V and J calls and clone size; the DNA was used to work out D and trimming. The sample has under 200,000 clones; around nine tenths are singletons. The data are from a study of blood T cell repertoires in COVID-19. For the study at large: Some COVID-19 samples were acute and others convalescent; all came from the United States, Italy and Spain. The cDNA or gDNA used as material had been derived from T cells, B-cell-depleted T cells, or PBMCs.

V trimming: 6 bases; J trimming: 3 bases; junction bases outside the gene matches: 9. Germline CDR1 reads LNHDA; CDR2 reads SQIVND (reference sequence). The CDR3 has 15 residues. The chain combines TRBV19 with TRBJ2-7; TRBD1 aligns across 9 bases. What was sequenced was peripheral blood. The clonotype comes from a man aged 55 to 70 with active or convalescent COVID-19. The CDR3: CASRGSGTGFYEQYF. The CDR3 DNA reads as TGTGCCAGTAGGGGATCCGGGACAGGGTTCTACGAGCAGTACTTC.